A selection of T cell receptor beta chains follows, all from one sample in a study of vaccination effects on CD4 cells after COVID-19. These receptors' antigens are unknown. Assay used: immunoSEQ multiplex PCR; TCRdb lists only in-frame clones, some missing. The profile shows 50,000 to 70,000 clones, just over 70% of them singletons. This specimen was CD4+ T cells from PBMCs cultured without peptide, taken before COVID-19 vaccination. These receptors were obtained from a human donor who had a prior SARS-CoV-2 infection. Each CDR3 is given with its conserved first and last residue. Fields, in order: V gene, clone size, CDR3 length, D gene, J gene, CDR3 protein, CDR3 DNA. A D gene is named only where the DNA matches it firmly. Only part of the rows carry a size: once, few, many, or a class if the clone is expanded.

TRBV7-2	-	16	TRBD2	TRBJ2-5	CASSFVSGVVGETQYF	TGTGCCAGCAGCTTCGTTAGCGGGGTCGTCGGAGAGACCCAGTACTTC
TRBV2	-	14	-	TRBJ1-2	CASSEGIGRGVITF	TGTGCCAGCAGTGAAGGGATCGGCAGGGGAGTGATCACCTTC
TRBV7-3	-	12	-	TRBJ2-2	CASSILHGELFF	TGTGCCAGCAGCATCCTACACGGGGAGCTGTTTTTT
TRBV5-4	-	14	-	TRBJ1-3	CASSRDISGNTIYF	TGTGCCAGCAGCCGGGACATCTCTGGAAACACCATATATTTT
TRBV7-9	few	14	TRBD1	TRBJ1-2	CASSADRVSPPSTF	TGTGCCAGCAGCGCAGACAGGGTATCCCCCCCTAGCACCTTC
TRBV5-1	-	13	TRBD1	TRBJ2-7	CASSPRDRAEQYF	TGCGCCAGCAGCCCCCGGGACAGGGCCGAGCAGTACTTC
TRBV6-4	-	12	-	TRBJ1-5	CARGGSNQPQHF	TGTGCCAGAGGGGGTTCCAATCAGCCCCAGCATTTT
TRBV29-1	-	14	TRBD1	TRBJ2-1	CSVAPGQGPNEQFF	TGCAGCGTCGCGCCGGGACAGGGCCCCAATGAGCAGTTCTTC
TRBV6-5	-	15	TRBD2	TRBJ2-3	CAAAGGLAGPGTQYF	TGTGCCGCCGCAGGCGGACTAGCGGGGCCAGGTACGCAGTATTTT
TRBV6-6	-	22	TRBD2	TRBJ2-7	CASSHRSVPGLAGGRISYEQYF	TGTGCCAGCAGTCACCGTTCAGTCCCGGGACTAGCGGGAGGCAGGATTAGCTACGAGCAGTACTTC
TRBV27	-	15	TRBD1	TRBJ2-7	CASSWTGVTSYEQYF	TGTGCCAGCAGTTGGACAGGTGTGACCTCCTACGAGCAGTACTTC
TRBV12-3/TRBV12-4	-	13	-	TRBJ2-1	CASRGRTYNEQFF	TGTGCCAGCAGGGGAAGAACCTACAATGAGCAGTTCTTC
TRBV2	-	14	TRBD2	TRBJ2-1	CAMKGLAGYNEQFF	TGTGCCATGAAGGGACTAGCGGGATACAATGAGCAGTTCTTC
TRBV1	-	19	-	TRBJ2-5	CTSSLGLAGATPGDETQYF	TGCACCAGCAGCCTGGGACTAGCGGGGGCCACACCTGGGGACGAGACCCAGTACTTC
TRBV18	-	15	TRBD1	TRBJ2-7	CASSPRAGRGHEQYF	TGTGCCAGCTCACCACGCGCCGGCAGGGGGCACGAGCAGTACTTC
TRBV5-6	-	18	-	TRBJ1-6	CASSLLVSENSIVSPLHF	TGTGCCAGCAGCTTGCTGGTATCGGAAAACTCCATAGTCTCACCCCTCCACTTT
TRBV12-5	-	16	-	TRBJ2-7	CASGLPRGGGAYEQYF	TGTGCTAGTGGTTTGCCCCGGGGTGGGGGCGCCTACGAGCAGTACTTC
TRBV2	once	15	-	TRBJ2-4	CASAEGGAGSRDIYF	TGTGCCAGCGCCGAGGGGGGAGCAGGCAGCCGGGATATTTACTTC
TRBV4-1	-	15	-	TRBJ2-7	CASSQGFRGGIEQYF	TGCGCCAGCAGCCAAGGATTCAGGGGAGGCATCGAGCAGTACTTC
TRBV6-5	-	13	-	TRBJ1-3	CASIPRGGNTIYF	TGTGCCAGCATCCCCCGAGGGGGAAACACCATATATTTT
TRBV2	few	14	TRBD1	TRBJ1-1	CASRARTGNTEAFF	TGTGCCAGCAGGGCCAGGACAGGGAACACTGAAGCTTTCTTT
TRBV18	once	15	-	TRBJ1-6	CASSPVQGDNSPLHF	TGTGCCAGCTCACCCGTCCAGGGTGATAATTCACCCCTCCACTTT
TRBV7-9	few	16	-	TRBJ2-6	CASSLKFSSGANVLTF	TGTGCCAGCAGCTTAAAATTTTCGTCTGGGGCCAACGTCCTGACTTTC
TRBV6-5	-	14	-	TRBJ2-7	CATWGWRDSYEQYF	TGTGCCACCTGGGGCTGGAGGGATAGCTACGAGCAGTACTTC
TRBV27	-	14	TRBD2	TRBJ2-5	CASSPAGGEETQYF	TGTGCCAGCAGCCCTGCGGGAGGCGAGGAGACCCAGTACTTC
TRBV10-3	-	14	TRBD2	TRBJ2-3	CAISRAGVTDTQYF	TGTGCCATCTCAAGAGCGGGGGTAACAGATACGCAGTATTTT
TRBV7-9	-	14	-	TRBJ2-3	CASSRTAPPDTQYF	TGTGCCAGCAGCCGGACGGCACCCCCGGATACGCAGTATTTT
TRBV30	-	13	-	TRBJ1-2	CAWRSRVYYGYTF	TGTGCCTGGAGAAGCAGAGTCTACTATGGCTACACCTTC
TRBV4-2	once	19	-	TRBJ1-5	CASSQVQPGNLYSNQPQHF	TGTGCCAGCAGCCAAGTTCAACCGGGGAACTTGTATAGCAATCAGCCCCAGCATTTT
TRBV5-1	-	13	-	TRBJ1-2	CASSLGGAYGYTF	TGCGCCAGCAGCTTGGGGGGGGCCTATGGCTACACCTTC
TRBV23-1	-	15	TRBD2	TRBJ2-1	CASSPAGPNYNEQFF	TGCGCCAGCAGTCCAGCGGGACCAAATTACAATGAGCAGTTCTTC
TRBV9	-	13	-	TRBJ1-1	CASSVGMNTEAFF	TGTGCCAGCAGCGTAGGAATGAACACTGAAGCTTTCTTT
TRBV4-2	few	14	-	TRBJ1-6	CASSQSQRGSPLHF	TGTGCCAGCAGCCAATCGCAGCGTGGTTCACCCCTCCACTTT
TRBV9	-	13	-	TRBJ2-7	CASSRGTNHEQYF	TGTGCCAGCAGCCGGGGGACGAATCACGAGCAGTACTTC
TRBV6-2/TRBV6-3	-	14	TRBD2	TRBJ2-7	CASSQAGGLYEQYF	TGTGCCAGCAGCCAAGCGGGGGGGCTCTACGAGCAGTACTTC
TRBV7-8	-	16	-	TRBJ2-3	CASSSSRGRGVDTQYF	TGTGCCAGCAGCTCGTCCCGGGGCCGTGGAGTCGATACGCAGTATTTT
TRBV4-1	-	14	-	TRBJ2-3	CASSQKGLTDTQYF	TGCGCCAGCAGCCAAAAGGGGCTCACAGATACGCAGTATTTT
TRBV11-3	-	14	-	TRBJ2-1	CASSSGLTYNEQFF	TGTGCCAGCAGCTCCGGACTGACCTACAATGAGCAGTTCTTC
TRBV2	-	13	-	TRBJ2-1	CASARLGYNEQFF	TGTGCCAGCGCCCGACTAGGATACAATGAGCAGTTCTTC